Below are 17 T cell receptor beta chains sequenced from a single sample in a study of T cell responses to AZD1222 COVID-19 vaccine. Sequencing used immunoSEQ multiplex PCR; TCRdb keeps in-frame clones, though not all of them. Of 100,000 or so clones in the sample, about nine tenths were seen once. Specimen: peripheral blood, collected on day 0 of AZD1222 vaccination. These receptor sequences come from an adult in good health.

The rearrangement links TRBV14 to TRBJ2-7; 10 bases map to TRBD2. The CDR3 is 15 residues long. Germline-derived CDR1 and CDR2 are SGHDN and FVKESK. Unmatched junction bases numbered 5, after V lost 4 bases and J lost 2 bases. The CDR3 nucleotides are TGTGCCAGCAGCCCCATCGGACTAGCGGCCTACGAGCAGTACTTC. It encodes CASSPIGLAAYEQYF.

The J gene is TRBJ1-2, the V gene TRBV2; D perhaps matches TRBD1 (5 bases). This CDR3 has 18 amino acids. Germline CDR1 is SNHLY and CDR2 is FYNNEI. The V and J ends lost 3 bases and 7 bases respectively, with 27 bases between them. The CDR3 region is CASSDPRTREGPASGYTF. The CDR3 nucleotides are TGTGCCAGCAGTGATCCACGGACCAGGGAGGGCCCAGCTAGTGGCTACACCTTC.

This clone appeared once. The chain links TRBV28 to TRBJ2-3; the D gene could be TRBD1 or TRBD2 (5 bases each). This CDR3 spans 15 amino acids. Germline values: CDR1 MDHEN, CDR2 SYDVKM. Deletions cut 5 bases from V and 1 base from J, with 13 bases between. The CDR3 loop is CASSGPGAGTDTQYF. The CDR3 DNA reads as TGTGCCAGCAGTGGGCCCGGGGCAGGCACAGATACGCAGTATTTT. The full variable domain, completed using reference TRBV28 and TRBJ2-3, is DVKVTQSSRYLVKRTGEKVFLECVQDMDHENMFWYRQDPGLGLRLIYFSYDVKMKEKGDIPEGYSVSREKKERFSLILESASTNQTSMYLCASSGPGAGTDTQYFGPGTRLTVL.

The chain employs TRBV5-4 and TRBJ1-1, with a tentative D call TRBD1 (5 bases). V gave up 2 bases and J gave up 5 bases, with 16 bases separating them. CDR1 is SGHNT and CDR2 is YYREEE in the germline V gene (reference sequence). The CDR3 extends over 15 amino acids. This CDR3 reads CASSFVQGSGTEAFF. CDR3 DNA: TGTGCCAGCAGCTTCGTCCAGGGTAGTGGAACTGAAGCTTTCTTT. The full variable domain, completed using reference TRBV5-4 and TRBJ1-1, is ETGVTQSPTHLIKTRGQQVTLRCSSQSGHNTVSWYQQALGQGPQFIFQYYREEENGRGNFPPRFSGLQFPNYSSELNVNALELDDSALYLCASSFVQGSGTEAFFGQGTRLTVV.

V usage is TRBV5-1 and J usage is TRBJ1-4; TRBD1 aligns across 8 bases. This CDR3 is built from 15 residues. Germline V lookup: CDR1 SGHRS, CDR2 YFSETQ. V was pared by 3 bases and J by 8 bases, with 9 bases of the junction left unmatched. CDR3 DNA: TGCGCCAGCAGCTCAGCGACAGGGGTACGCGAAAAACTGTTTTTT. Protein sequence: CASSSATGVREKLFF.

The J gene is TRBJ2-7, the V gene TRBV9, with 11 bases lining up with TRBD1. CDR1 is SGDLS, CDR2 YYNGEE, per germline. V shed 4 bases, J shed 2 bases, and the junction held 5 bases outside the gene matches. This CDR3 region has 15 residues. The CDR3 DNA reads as TGTGCCAGCAGCCCGCCGGGACAGGGGGCCTACGAGCAGTACTTC. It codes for CASSPPGQGAYEQYF.

DNA of the CDR3: TGTGCCAGCAGTCAGACAGGGGCCTACTATGGCTACACCTTC. Protein product: CASSQTGAYYGYTF. The chain employs TRBV28 and TRBJ1-2; 8 positions agree with TRBD1. In germline, CDR1 is MDHEN, CDR2 SYDVKM. The J segment lost 3 bases and the V segment lost 5 bases, leaving 5 bases of the junction unmatched. The CDR3 sequence is 14 residues long.

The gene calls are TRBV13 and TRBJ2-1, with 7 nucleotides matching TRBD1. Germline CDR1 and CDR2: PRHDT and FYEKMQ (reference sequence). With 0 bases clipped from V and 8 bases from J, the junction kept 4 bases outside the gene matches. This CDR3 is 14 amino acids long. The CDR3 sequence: CASSLGRQGHEQFF. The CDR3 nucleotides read TGTGCCAGCAGCTTAGGTAGACAGGGCCATGAGCAGTTCTTC.

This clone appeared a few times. For the CDR3, the DNA is TGTGCCAGCAGTTTAAAGGGGAACACTGAAGCTTTCTTT. This encodes CASSLKGNTEAFF. V is TRBV12-3 or TRBV12-4 and J is TRBJ1-1; D is undetermined. The CDR3 has 13 amino acids. The ends were cut back, 2 bases at V and 1 base at J, with 5 bases in the middle.

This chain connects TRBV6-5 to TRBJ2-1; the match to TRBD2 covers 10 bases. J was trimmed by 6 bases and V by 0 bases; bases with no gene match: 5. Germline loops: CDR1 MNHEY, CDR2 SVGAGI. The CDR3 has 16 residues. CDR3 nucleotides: TGTGCCAGCAGTTACTCGCCCAGCGGGGGGGTCAATGAGCAGTTCTTC. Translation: CASSYSPSGGVNEQFF.

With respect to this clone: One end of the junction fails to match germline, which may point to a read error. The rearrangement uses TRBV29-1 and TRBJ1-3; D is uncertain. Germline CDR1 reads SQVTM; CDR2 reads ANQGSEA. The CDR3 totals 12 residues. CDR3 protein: CSAEPSQGTIYF. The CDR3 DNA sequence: TGCAGCGCTGAACCCTCTCAAGGCACCATATATTTT.

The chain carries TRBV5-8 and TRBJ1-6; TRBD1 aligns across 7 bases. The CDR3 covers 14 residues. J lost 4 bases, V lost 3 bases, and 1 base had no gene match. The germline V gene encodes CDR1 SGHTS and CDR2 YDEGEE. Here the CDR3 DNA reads TGTGCCAGCAGCTCGGGACAGTATAATTCACCCCTCCACTTT. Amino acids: CASSSGQYNSPLHF.

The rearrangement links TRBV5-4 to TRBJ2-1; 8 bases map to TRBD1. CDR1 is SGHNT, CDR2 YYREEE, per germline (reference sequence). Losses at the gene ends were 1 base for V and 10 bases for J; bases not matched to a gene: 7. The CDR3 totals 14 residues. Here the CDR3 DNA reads TGTGCCAGCAGCTTGTCCGGACAGGGAGGAGAGCAGTTCTTC. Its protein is CASSLSGQGGEQFF.

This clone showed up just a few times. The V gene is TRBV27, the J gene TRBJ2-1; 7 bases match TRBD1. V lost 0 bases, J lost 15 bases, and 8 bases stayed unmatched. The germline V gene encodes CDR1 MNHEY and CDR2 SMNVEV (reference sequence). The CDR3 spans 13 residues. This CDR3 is CASSLSTGLNWFF. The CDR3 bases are TGTGCCAGCAGTTTATCGACAGGGCTGAATTGGTTCTTC.

CDR3 protein: CSVGGLGEKLFF. CDR3 bases: TGCAGCGTTGGAGGGTTGGGTGAAAAACTGTTTTTT. The chain is built from TRBV29-1 and TRBJ1-4; D ambiguous. From germline, CDR1 is SQVTM and CDR2 ANQGSEA. Trimming removed 4 bases from V and 7 bases from J, with 10 bases in between. The CDR3 is made up of 12 amino acids. The variable domain in full, with the rest retrieved from reference TRBV29-1 and TRBJ1-4, is SAVISQKPSRDICQRGTSLTIQCQVDSQVTMMFWYRQQPGQSLTLIATANQGSEATYESGFVIDKFPISRPNLTFSTLTVSNMSPEDSSIYLCSVGGLGEKLFFGSGTQLSVL.

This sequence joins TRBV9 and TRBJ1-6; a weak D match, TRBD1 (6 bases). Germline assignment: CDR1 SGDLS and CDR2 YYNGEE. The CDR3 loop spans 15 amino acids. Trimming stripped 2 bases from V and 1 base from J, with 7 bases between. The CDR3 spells CASSVGQSYNSPLHF. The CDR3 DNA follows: TGTGCCAGCAGCGTCGGACAGTCCTATAATTCACCCCTCCACTTT.

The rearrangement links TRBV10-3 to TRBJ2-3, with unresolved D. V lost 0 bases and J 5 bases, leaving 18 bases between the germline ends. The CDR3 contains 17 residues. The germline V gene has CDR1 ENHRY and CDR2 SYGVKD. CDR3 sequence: CAISESTRSPTQDTQYF. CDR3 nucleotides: TGTGCCATCAGTGAGTCCACGAGGTCCCCCACACAAGATACGCAGTATTTT.